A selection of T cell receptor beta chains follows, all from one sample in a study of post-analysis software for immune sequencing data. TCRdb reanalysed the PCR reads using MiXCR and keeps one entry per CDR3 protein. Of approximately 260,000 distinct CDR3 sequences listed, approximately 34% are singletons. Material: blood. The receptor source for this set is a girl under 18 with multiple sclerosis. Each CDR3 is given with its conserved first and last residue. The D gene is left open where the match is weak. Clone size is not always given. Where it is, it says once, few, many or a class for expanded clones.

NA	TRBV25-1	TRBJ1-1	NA	CASGWGAGRATGAFF	TGTGCCAGCGGGTGGGGGGCGGGCAGAGCTACTGGAGCTTTCTTT
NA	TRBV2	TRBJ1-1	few	CASSGMEPPSLWGAFF	TGTGCCAGCAGCGGAATGGAGCCGCCTTCACTTTGGGGAGCTTTCTTT
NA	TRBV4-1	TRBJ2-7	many	CASSQDGLGEQYF	TGCGCCAGCAGCCAAGACGGCCTTGGGGAGCAGTACTTC
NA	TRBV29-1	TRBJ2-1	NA	CSVEGHYNEQFF	TGCAGCGTTGAAGGGCACTACAATGAGCAGTTCTTC
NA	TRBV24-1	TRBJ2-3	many	CATSDFKGGGDTQYF	TGTGCCACCAGTGATTTTAAGGGTGGAGGAGATACGCAGTATTTT
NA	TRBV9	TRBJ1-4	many	CASSVGREEAATNEKLFF	TGTGCCAGCAGCGTAGGCAGGGAAGAGGCAGCAACTAATGAAAAACTGTTTTTT
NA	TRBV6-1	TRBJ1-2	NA	CASSERGRPAGYGYTF	TGTGCCAGCAGTGAGCGGGGACGGCCCGCGGGGTATGGCTACACCTTC
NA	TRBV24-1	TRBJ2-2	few	CATSDFPYGGTGELFF	TGTGCCACCAGTGATTTTCCGTACGGCGGCACCGGGGAGCTGTTTTTT
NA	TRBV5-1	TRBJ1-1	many	CASSLQANTEAFF	TGCGCCAGCAGCTTACAGGCGAACACTGAAGCTTTCTTT
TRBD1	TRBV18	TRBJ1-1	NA	CASSPRQGGAEAFF	TGTGCCAGCTCACCCCGACAGGGGGGGGCTGAAGCTTTCTTT
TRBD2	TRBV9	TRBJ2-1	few	CASSFLRAGGREIGNEQFF	TGTGCCAGCAGCTTCCTGCGGGCGGGAGGTCGAGAAATTGGCAATGAGCAGTTCTTC
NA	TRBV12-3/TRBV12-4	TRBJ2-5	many	CASSLRVVLGDETQYF	TGTGCCAGCAGTTTAAGGGTTGTCCTAGGGGACGAGACCCAGTACTTC
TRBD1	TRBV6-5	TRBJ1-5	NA	CATRGQGPYNQPQHF	TGTGCCACCAGAGGACAGGGGCCATACAATCAGCCCCAGCATTTT
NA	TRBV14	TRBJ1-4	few	CASSQDVGVGEKLFF	TGTGCCAGCAGCCAAGATGTGGGGGTAGGGGAAAAACTGTTTTTT
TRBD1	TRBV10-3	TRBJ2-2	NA	CAISRDRDRTGELFF	TGTGCCATCAGCCGGGACAGGGATCGGACCGGGGAGCTGTTTTTT
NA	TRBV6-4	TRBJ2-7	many	CASSDSSVFSYEQYF	TGTGCCAGCAGTGACTCGAGCGTCTTCTCCTACGAGCAGTACTTC
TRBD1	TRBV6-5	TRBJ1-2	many	CASSYSVGGNYGYTF	TGTGCCAGCAGTTACTCGGTAGGGGGCAACTATGGCTACACCTTC
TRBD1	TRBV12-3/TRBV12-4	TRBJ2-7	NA	CASRPGQGVFYEQYF	TGTGCCAGCAGGCCAGGACAGGGGGTCTTCTACGAGCAGTACTTC
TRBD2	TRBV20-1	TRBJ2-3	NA	CSAYLWGRAGDTQYF	TGCAGTGCCTACCTGTGGGGGAGGGCCGGAGATACGCAGTATTTT
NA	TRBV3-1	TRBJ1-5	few	CASSQGRIHNQPQHF	TGTGCCAGCAGCCAAGGGCGAATCCACAATCAGCCCCAGCATTTT
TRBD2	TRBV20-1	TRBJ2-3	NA	CSARGLVGRTDAQYF	TGCAGTGCTAGGGGACTAGTGGGGAGGACAGATGCGCAGTATTTT
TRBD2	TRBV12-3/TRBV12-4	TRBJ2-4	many	CASSFGVERGNIQYF	TGTGCCAGCAGTTTCGGAGTCGAGCGGGGAAACATTCAGTACTTC
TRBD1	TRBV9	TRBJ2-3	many	CASSAGTGSSTDTQYF	TGTGCCAGCAGCGCCGGGACAGGGTCAAGCACAGATACGCAGTATTTT
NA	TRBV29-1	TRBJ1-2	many	CSHRDSGPYTF	TGCAGTCACCGGGACTCCGGACCCTACACCTTC